The 19 T cell receptor beta chains listed next were all sequenced from one sample in a study of memory CD4+ T cells and cytomegalovirus serostatus. Single viable CD3+CD4+CD8-CD45RO+ cells were sorted as the memory CD4+ T cells. Sequencing was performed with immunoSEQ multiplex PCR; in TCRdb, only in-frame clones are kept and a portion is missing. Altogether some 54,000 clones are present, about four fifths being singletons, with the ten largest covering under 1.5%. Specimen: memory CD4+ T cells from blood. Receptors originate from an adult in good health and CMV-seropositive.

The genes are TRBV27 and TRBJ2-7, with TRBD1 matching over 12 bases. Germline V gene lookup returns CDR1 MNHEY and CDR2 SMNVEV (reference sequence). CDR3 length equals 14 residues. V shed 8 bases and J 6 bases; nucleotides not matched to a gene: 8. The CDR3 reads CASRDRGRWIEQYF. The CDR3 DNA sequence: TGTGCCAGCCGGGACAGGGGGCGTTGGATCGAGCAGTACTTC.

In DNA form, the CDR3 reads TGTGCCACCACGGCGAGGGGCGCTTTCTTT. Protein sequence: CATTARGAFF. This sequence joins TRBV28 and TRBJ1-1; possibly TRBD1 for D (5 bases). The CDR3 runs 10 residues. The V gene lost 10 bases and the J gene lost 11 bases, with 14 bases spanning the gap. Looked up from germline, CDR1 is MDHEN and CDR2 is SYDVKM.

The rearrangement links TRBV29-1 to TRBJ1-1, with D possibly matching TRBD1 (5 bases). This CDR3 is built from 13 residues. V dropped 6 bases and J dropped 1 base, with 12 bases sitting between them. Germline values: CDR1 SQVTM, CDR2 ANQGSEA. The CDR3 protein is CSVEGRRNTEAFF. The CDR3 DNA reads as TGCAGCGTGGAGGGACGGAGGAACACTGAAGCTTTCTTT.

V and J are TRBV6-1 and TRBJ2-7; a weak D match, TRBD2 (6 bases). Germline assignment: CDR1 MNHNS and CDR2 SASEGT. The V gene lost 7 bases and the J gene lost 3 bases, with 19 bases spanning the gap. This CDR3 region has 15 residues. Written as DNA, the CDR3 is TGTGCCAGCATAGCGGCGGAAAGCGGGCGCTACGAGCAGTACTTC. Encoded protein: CASIAAESGRYEQYF.

CDR3 sequence reads: CASTYEWGSGEQFF. CDR3 bases: TGTGCCAGCACCTACGAGTGGGGCTCGGGTGAGCAGTTCTTC. The chain recombines TRBV6-5 with TRBJ2-1; D may be TRBD1 (5 bases). The CDR3 consists of 14 residues. The germline V gene has CDR1 MNHEY and CDR2 SVGAGI. Trimming took 7 bases from V and 9 from J, leaving 19 bases between them.

V usage is TRBV5-1 and J usage is TRBJ2-7; D is perhaps TRBD2 (7 bases). The V end was cut by 4 bases, the J end by 1 base, with 18 bases between. This CDR3 is 16 amino acids long. Looked up from germline, CDR1 is SGHRS and CDR2 is YFSETQ. DNA for the CDR3: TGCGCCAGCAGCAGGGGGGCGGGAGACAGGTCCTACGAGCAGTACTTC. Amino acid sequence: CASSRGAGDRSYEQYF.

The chain combines TRBV6-1 with TRBJ1-4; D call uncertain. Per the germline V gene, CDR1 is MNHNS and CDR2 is SASEGT. This CDR3 region has 8 residues. V lost 7 bases and J lost 10, with 1 base in between. CDR3 region: CASTKLFF. CDR3 nucleotides: TGTGCCAGCACAAAACTGTTTTTT.

This clone was observed once. The J gene is TRBJ2-5, the V gene TRBV28, with a weak D call TRBD2 (5 bases). This CDR3 spans 13 amino acids. Germline CDR1 MDHEN, CDR2 SYDVKM. Deletions cut 11 bases from V and 9 bases from J, with 22 bases between. CDR3 amino acids: CAVVSDGGRAQYF. The DNA for the CDR3 is TGTGCCGTAGTTTCGGACGGAGGTCGCGCCCAGTACTTC. The whole variable domain, filled in from reference TRBV28 and TRBJ2-5, reads DVKVTQSSRYLVKRTGEKVFLECVQDMDHENMFWYRQDPGLGLRLIYFSYDVKMKEKGDIPEGYSVSREKKERFSLILESASTNQTSMYLCAVVSDGGRAQYFGPGTRLLVL.

The chain employs TRBV28 and TRBJ2-3; the match to TRBD2 covers 10 bases. V lost 5 bases and J lost 0; bases outside the gene matches: 17. The CDR3 is made up of 20 amino acids. The V gene's germline CDR1 is MDHEN and CDR2 SYDVKM. The DNA of the CDR3 is TGTGCCAGCAGTCCCGAGACTAGCGGGTACCCTTTCTCTAGCACAGATACGCAGTATTTT. It yields the protein CASSPETSGYPFSSTDTQYF.

In this sample, this clone turned up once. The chain carries TRBV29-1 and TRBJ1-1; 8 bases are shared with TRBD1. CDR1 and CDR2 (germline): SQVTM, ANQGSEA. The V segment lost 5 bases and the J segment 0 bases; nucleotides outside the gene matches: 5. CDR3 length: 14 residues. CDR3 in DNA: TGCAGCGTTTGTCAGACAGGGGTGAACACTGAAGCTTTCTTT. This translates into CSVCQTGVNTEAFF. Full variable domain (outside the CDR3, taken from reference TRBV29-1 and TRBJ1-1): SAVISQKPSRDICQRGTSLTIQCQVDSQVTMMFWYRQQPGQSLTLIATANQGSEATYESGFVIDKFPISRPNLTFSTLTVSNMSPEDSSIYLCSVCQTGVNTEAFFGQGTRLTVV.

J is TRBJ1-1 and V is TRBV10-3, with D unclear. With 7 bases removed from V and 0 bases from J, the gap between germline ends came to 12 bases. Germline CDR1 is ENHRY and CDR2 is SYGVKD. The CDR3 is 14 residues long. The CDR3 loop reads CAIKNGTMNTEAFF. The DNA for the CDR3 is TGTGCCATCAAAAACGGAACCATGAACACTGAAGCTTTCTTT.

V is TRBV4-1 and J is TRBJ2-4, with D possibly being TRBD2 (5 bases). Germline V gene data show CDR1 as MGHRA and CDR2 as YSYEKL. V was cut by 0 bases and J by 0 bases, with 12 bases left in between. The CDR3 consists of 17 residues. CDR3 residues: CASSQDGVGLAKNIQYF. CDR3 DNA: TGCGCCAGCAGCCAAGACGGGGTAGGCTTAGCCAAAAACATTCAGTACTTC.

The chain combines TRBV30 with TRBJ1-4; 7 bases fit TRBD1. The J segment lost 0 bases and the V segment lost 5 bases, leaving 6 bases of the junction unmatched. Germline V gene sequence: CDR1 GTSNPN, CDR2 SVGIG (reference sequence). The CDR3 is made up of 15 amino acids. CDR3 nucleotides: TGTGCCTGGGGGACAGAGTTTGCAACTAATGAAAAACTGTTTTTT. Translation: CAWGTEFATNEKLFF.

The count of this clone is one. This chain connects TRBV6-5 to TRBJ2-5; weak D call: TRBD2 (5 bases). CDR3 length: 15 residues. CDR1 MNHEY and CDR2 SVGAGI come from the germline V gene. V gave up 2 bases and J gave up 5 bases, with 15 bases separating them. The CDR3 coding sequence is TGTGCCAGCAGTTACGGGGTACTAGTTACGGAGACCCAGTACTTC. Protein product: CASSYGVLVTETQYF.

As to this clone: The junction shows a germline mismatch at one end, possibly a read error. The chain is built from TRBV5-1 and TRBJ2-2, with 9 bases matching TRBD1. CDR1 is SGHRS, CDR2 YFSETQ, per germline. There are 15 residues in the CDR3. The CDR3 loop reads CASTLGTGKSGELFF. The CDR3 nucleotides read TGCGCCAGCACCTTGGGGACAGGGAAGTCGGGGGAGCTGTTTTTT.

The rearrangement joins TRBV6-5 to TRBJ1-4, with D perhaps matching TRBD1 (5 bases). Trimming shortened V by 5 bases and J by 11 bases, and 15 bases separated the two germline ends. Germline V CDR1 and CDR2: MNHEY, SVGAGI. The CDR3 loop spans 13 amino acids. CDR3 nucleotide sequence: TGTGCCAGCAGTCCCCTCGACAGAGGGAAACTGTTTTTT. Amino acids: CASSPLDRGKLFF.

About this clone itself: Additional DNA sequences in this sample encode the identical CDR3. The J gene is TRBJ1-3, the V gene TRBV4-3; a possible D gene is TRBD1 (6 bases). Trimming removed 1 base from V and 1 base from J, with 8 bases in between. The CDR3 is 15 residues long. Germline V gene data show CDR1 as LGHNA and CDR2 as YSLEER. The CDR3 DNA is TGCGCCAGCAGCCAAGTCAGGGGTTCTGGAAACACCATATATTTT. This codes for CASSQVRGSGNTIYF.

V and J are TRBV30 and TRBJ2-3; 11 positions match TRBD2. CDR1 GTSNPN and CDR2 SVGIG come from the germline V gene (reference sequence). The CDR3 runs 15 residues. Trimming cost V 2 bases and J 3 bases; bases outside gene matches: 4. The CDR3 coding sequence is TGTGCCTGGAGTACTAGCGGGAGCCGTACAGATACGCAGTATTTT. Translation: CAWSTSGSRTDTQYF.

CDR3: CSVDSGSGGQLFF. In nucleotides, the CDR3 is TGCAGCGTTGATTCGGGGTCGGGGGGCCAACTGTTTTTT. This rearrangement joins TRBV29-1 to TRBJ1-4; weak D call: TRBD1 (6 bases). The CDR3 extends over 13 amino acids. The V end was cut by 3 bases, the J end by 12 bases, with 17 bases between. Germline loops: CDR1 SQVTM, CDR2 ANQGSEA.